This TCR beta chain stems from a study of shared clonotypes between healthy human individuals. This clone was picked up one time. Unmatched junction bases numbered 5, after V lost 4 bases and J lost 2 bases. This CDR3 is 15 amino acids long. The germline V gene encodes CDR1 SGHRS and CDR2 YFSETQ. Only in-frame clones appear in the TCRdb table, and some are missing; sequencing was by immunoSEQ multiplex PCR. Of some 2.4 million clones in the sample, over 85% were seen once. Sample: naive CD4+ T cells from PBMCs. Sample subset: CD45RA+ positively selected. The clonotype originates from a man between 18 and 29 years old in good health. Some clones in this sample may be carry-over from other donors' samples. The chain is built from TRBV5-1 and TRBJ1-4; 7 nucleotides agree with TRBD1. The CDR3: CASSPTGVTNEKLFF. CDR3 sequence (DNA): TGCGCCAGCAGCCCCACAGGGGTTACTAATGAAAAACTGTTTTTT.